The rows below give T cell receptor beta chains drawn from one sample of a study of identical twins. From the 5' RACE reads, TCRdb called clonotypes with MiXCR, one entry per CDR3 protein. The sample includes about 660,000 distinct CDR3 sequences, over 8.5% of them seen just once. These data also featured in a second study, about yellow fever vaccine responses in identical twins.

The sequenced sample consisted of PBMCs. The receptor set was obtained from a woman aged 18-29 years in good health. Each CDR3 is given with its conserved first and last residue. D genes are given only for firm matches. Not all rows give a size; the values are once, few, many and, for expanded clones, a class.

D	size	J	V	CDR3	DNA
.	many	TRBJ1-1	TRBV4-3	CASSQDRQMNTEAFF	TGCGCCAGCAGCCAAGATCGACAGATGAACACTGAAGCTTTCTTT
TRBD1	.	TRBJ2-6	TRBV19	CATRDRGSGANVLTF	TGTGCCACCAGGGACAGGGGGTCTGGGGCCAACGTCCTGACTTTC
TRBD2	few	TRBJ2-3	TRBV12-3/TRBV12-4	CASSLSSGRRTQYF	TGTGCCAGCAGTTTAAGTAGCGGGAGGCGAACGCAGTATTTT
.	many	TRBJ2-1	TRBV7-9	CASSPRMDGKFSNEQFF	TGTGCCAGCAGCCCCAGGATGGACGGAAAGTTTTCCAATGAGCAGTTCTTC
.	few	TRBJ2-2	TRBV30	CAWTDDTGELFF	TGTGCCTGGACGGACGACACCGGGGAGCTGTTTTTT
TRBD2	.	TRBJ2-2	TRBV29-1	CSVEYSGRANTGKLFF	TGCAGCGTTGAGTATAGCGGGAGGGCAAACACCGGGAAGCTGTTTTTT
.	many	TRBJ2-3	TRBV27	CASSRGSDTQYF	TGTGCCAGCAGCCGCGGGTCAGATACGCAGTATTTT
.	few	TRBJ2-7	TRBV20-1	CSATHGTLSSYEQYF	TGCAGTGCTACACACGGGACGTTAAGCTCCTACGAGCAGTACTTC
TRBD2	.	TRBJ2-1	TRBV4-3	CASSHPGLAGNNEQFF	TGCGCCAGCAGCCACCCAGGACTAGCGGGTAACAATGAGCAGTTCTTC
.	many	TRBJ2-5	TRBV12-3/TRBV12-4	CASCPPGLRETQYF	TGTGCCAGCTGCCCACCGGGACTCAGAGAGACCCAGTACTTC
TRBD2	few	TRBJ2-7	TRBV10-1	CASSESSGRGVEQYF	TGCGCCAGCAGTGAGTCGAGCGGGAGAGGGGTCGAGCAGTACTTC
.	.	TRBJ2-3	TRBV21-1	CASSIRLAGGPPDTQYF	TGTGCCAGCAGCATCCGACTAGCGGGGGGGCCGCCAGATACGCAGTATTTT
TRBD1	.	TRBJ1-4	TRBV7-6	CASSLGRGQGPTNEKLFF	TGTGCCAGCAGCTTAGGTCGGGGACAGGGGCCAACTAATGAAAAACTGTTTTTT
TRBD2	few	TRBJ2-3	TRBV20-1	CSVSSPGLVPSDTQYF	TGCAGTGTCTCTTCTCCGGGACTAGTTCCTTCAGATACGCAGTATTTT
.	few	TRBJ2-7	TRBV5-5	CASSKGRDSSYEQYF	TGTGCCAGCAGCAAGGGACGGGATAGCTCCTACGAGCAGTACTTC
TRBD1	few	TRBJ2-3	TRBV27	CASSLKGRDRGTDTQYF	TGTGCCAGCAGTCTAAAGGGTCGGGACAGGGGCACAGATACGCAGTATTTT
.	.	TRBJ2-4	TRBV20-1	CSARDGGSSAKNIQYF	TGCAGTGCTAGAGATGGGGGGAGTTCTGCCAAAAACATTCAGTACTTC
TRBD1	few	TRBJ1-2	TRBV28	CASSRVGTGVFGYGYTF	TGTGCCAGCAGTCGGGTCGGGACAGGGGTTTTCGGCTATGGCTACACCTTC
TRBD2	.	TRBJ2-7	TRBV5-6	CASSSLSGSSEQYF	TGTGCCAGCAGCTCCCTGAGCGGGAGCTCCGAGCAGTACTTC
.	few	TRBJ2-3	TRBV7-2	CASSLALHNTQYF	TGTGCCAGCAGCTTAGCTCTTCACAATACGCAGTATTTT
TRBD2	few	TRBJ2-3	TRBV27	CASSLRGLPTLTDTQYF	TGTGCCAGCAGTTTAAGGGGACTACCCACCCTCACAGATACGCAGTATTTT
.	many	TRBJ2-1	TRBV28	CASSFELSSYNEQFF	TGTGCCAGCAGTTTTGAGTTAAGCTCCTACAATGAGCAGTTCTTC
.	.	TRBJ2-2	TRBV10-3	CATTTGTGELFF	TGTGCCACCACGACAGGCACCGGGGAGCTGTTTTTT
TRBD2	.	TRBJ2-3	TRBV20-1	CSARESGRYDTQYF	TGCAGTGCTAGAGAAAGCGGGAGATACGATACGCAGTATTTT
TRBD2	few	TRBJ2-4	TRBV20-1	CSVSSGNYGAKNIQYF	TGCAGTGTCAGTAGCGGGAATTACGGAGCCAAAAACATTCAGTACTTC
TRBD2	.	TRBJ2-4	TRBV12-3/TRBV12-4	CASSRLAGDGGIQYF	TGTGCCAGCAGTCGACTAGCGGGAGATGGCGGCATTCAGTACTTC
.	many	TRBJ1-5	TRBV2	CASTGTSNQPQHF	TGTGCCAGCACAGGGACGAGCAATCAGCCCCAGCATTTT
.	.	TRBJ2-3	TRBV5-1	CASRQGPGTDTQYF	TGCGCCAGCCGCCAGGGGCCGGGCACAGATACGCAGTATTTT
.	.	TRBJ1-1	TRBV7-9	CASSPPLDTEAFF	TGTGCCAGCAGCCCCCCGTTGGACACCGAAGCTTTCTTT
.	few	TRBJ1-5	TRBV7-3	CASSENPSQPQHF	TGTGCCAGCAGCGAGAACCCTAGTCAGCCCCAGCATTTT
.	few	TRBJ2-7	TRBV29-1	CSVGDTGYEQYF	TGCAGCGTTGGTGACACCGGCTACGAGCAGTACTTC
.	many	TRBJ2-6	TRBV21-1	CASSNLVSPSGANVLTF	TGTGCCAGCAGCAACTTAGTCAGCCCCTCTGGGGCCAACGTCCTGACTTTC
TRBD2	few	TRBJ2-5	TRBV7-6	CASSLGSSGGRETQYF	TGTGCCAGCAGCTTAGGGTCTAGCGGGGGGCGCGAGACCCAGTACTTC
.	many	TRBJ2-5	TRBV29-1	CSVPPLGGNYFETQYF	TGCAGCGTCCCGCCCCTTGGGGGGAATTACTTTGAGACCCAGTACTTC
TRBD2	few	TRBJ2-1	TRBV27	CASSWETSGEQFF	TGTGCCAGCAGTTGGGAAACTAGCGGTGAGCAGTTCTTC
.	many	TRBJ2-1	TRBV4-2	CASSPRDAPYNEQFF	TGTGCCAGCAGCCCAAGGGACGCCCCCTACAATGAGCAGTTCTTC
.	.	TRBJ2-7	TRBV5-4	CASSLSVQGRGPYEQYF	TGTGCCAGCAGCTTGAGTGTCCAGGGCAGGGGACCCTACGAGCAGTACTTC
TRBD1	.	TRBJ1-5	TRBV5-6	CASSLFRGLLSNQPQHF	TGTGCCAGCAGCTTGTTCAGGGGGCTCCTAAGCAATCAGCCCCAGCATTTT
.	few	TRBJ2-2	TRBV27	CASSFNPLRNTGELFF	TGTGCCAGCAGTTTTAATCCACTAAGGAACACCGGGGAGCTGTTTTTT
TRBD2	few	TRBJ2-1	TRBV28	CASKRGGLNEQFF	TGTGCCAGTAAGCGGGGGGGCCTCAATGAGCAGTTCTTC